This T cell receptor beta chain originates from a study of shared clonotypes between healthy human individuals. The healthy adult donors were HIV-negative and reported no recent acute infections or vaccinations. This CDR3 is built from 17 residues. Germline V gene lookup returns CDR1 LGHNA and CDR2 YSLEER. The V and J ends lost 3 bases and 6 bases respectively, with 20 bases between them. Template for every sorted-subset replicate PCR totaled around 200 ng DNA, approximately 30,000 T cell genomes. Data came from immunoSEQ multiplex PCR; TCRdb stores just in-frame clones and leaves some out. Among about 1 million clones listed, 75% were seen once.

This chain joins TRBV4-3 and TRBJ2-2; maybe TRBD2 (5 bases). The sample taken for sequencing was memory CD4+ T cells sorted from blood. Documented subset: CD45RA-negative fraction. The clonotype originates from a man aged 18 to 30 in good health. The CDR3 bases are TGCGCCAGCAGCCACCGTTCGTTTCTAGCTGATCCCGGGGAGCTGTTTTTT. Protein sequence: CASSHRSFLADPGELFF.